This TCR beta chain derives from a study of Ad26.COV2.S vaccination and SARS-CoV-2 variants. As for the study in general: Once or twice, 56 days apart, Ad26.COV2.S was delivered intramuscularly.

Produced via immunoSEQ multiplex PCR; TCRdb's table is partial and in-frame only. The profile shows around 300,000 clones, 80% to 90% of them singletons. Overall study findings and caveats: Non-spike TCR breadth was similar in vaccine and placebo recipients.

Treatment in this sample: about 20 received Ad26.COV2.S at low or high dose, single or two shots; five or six received placebo; per-sample allocation not given. After the first vaccine or placebo injection, samples were drawn on day 63. The donor's status was that of an adult aged 18-55 years in Boston. The study used a vaccine consisting of an Ad26 vector that expressed Wuhan-strain SARS-CoV-2 spike. Trimming pared 5 bases from V and 5 bases from J, leaving 16 bases between. Germline CDR1 is SGHAT and CDR2 is FQNNGV. This CDR3 has 15 residues. About this clone itself: Its specificity is unknown.

This clonotype was sampled from a person between 18 and 65 years old who received the Ad26.COV2.S COVID-19 vaccine or a placebo. The chain uses TRBV11-2 and TRBJ2-1; D perhaps matches TRBD1 (5 bases). The input for sequencing was peripheral blood, taken in a trial of Ad26.COV2.S vaccine versus placebo. CDR3 sequence (DNA): TGTGCCAGCAGCACTCCGACAGCCTCGAACAATGAGCAGTTCTTC. Residues: CASSTPTASNNEQFF.